Described below is a single TCR beta chain sequence and its context. The clone's antigen remains unknown. Base-call qualities are not available, and no considerably larger clone is one nucleotide away. These data originate in a study of cytomegalovirus exposure and HLA in healthy donors (dated by TCRdb to the late 2010s). With respect to the entire study: According to a later analysis, one platform produced both the 120 validation repertoires and the 670 or so repertoires of the first cohort. The aim of the study was to test whether cataloging public T cell receptors could identify signatures of past pathogen exposure. Besides the first cohort of roughly 700 subjects, a separate validation cohort made up of roughly 120 different subjects was used. The study combined high-throughput TCR immunosequencing, statistical association of individual TCRs with disease status, and machine learning to predict cytomegalovirus infection status. Findings and caveats that apply to the study as a whole: In both the original and validation cohorts, the classifier was reported to diagnose cytomegalovirus status with high specificity and sensitivity. Most TCR sequences were observed very rarely across donors, whereas some public TCRs were present in many individuals. The study listed 150 to 200 TCR beta chains as associated with cytomegalovirus. A later analysis had no HLA typing for the validation cohort, so co-occurrence there was scored across all 110 or so repertoires. A few of the identified cytomegalovirus-associated TCR beta chains were confirmed in vitro to be specific for cytomegalovirus antigens. In a later analysis, TCRs clustered in the first cohort were found to also tend to co-occur in the roughly 130 validation repertoires, with about 93% of cluster scores above 0. According to the authors, the approach could potentially be generalized to other disease states and immunological phenotypes.

Library preparation was by the immunoSEQ multiplex PCR assay. Per the source publication's procedure: A statistical classification framework was developed to diagnose cytomegalovirus status using the catalog of TCR beta chain sequences. TCRdb provides this immuneACCESS table in a form limited to in-frame rearrangements. Some clones are lacking; in checked studies, under half of them reflect an unresolved V gene, and why the rest are absent is not known. V, J and clone size reflect that table, while D and trimming were determined from the DNA. In this sample the table shows about 40,000 clones, roughly 93% of which occur a single time. The top ten clonotypes cover roughly 2% of the sample. The donors were included in the validation cohort of roughly 130 subjects, a group kept apart from the roughly 610-subject first cohort. Sequenced: PBMCs. The receptor was isolated from a woman aged 18 to 35 in good health and CMV-seronegative.

In nucleotides, the sequence is TGTGCCAGCAGTGCACTAGCGGGGGCAGATACGCAGTATTTT. Its protein reads: CASSALAGADTQYF. Rearrangement joined TRBV6-5 to TRBJ2-3, with 11 junctional bases fitting TRBD2. The CDR1 and CDR2 encoded by the germline V gene are MNHEY and SVGAGI. Its CDR3 holds 14 amino acids, cysteine through phenylalanine. Only CDR3 DNA is held: 42 bases, read in frame from base 1. The germline V and J ends show losses of 5 bases and 4 bases respectively, and no gene match explains 2 bases of the junction.